The clone carrying this TCR beta chain was found a few times. Antigen specificity is unknown. The input for sorted-subset replicate PCRs was around 0.2 ug DNA, 25,000 to 35,000 T cell genomes. Sequencing was performed with immunoSEQ multiplex PCR; in TCRdb, only in-frame clones are kept and a portion is missing. The sample has roughly 680,000 clones; roughly two thirds are singletons. The V gene's germline CDR1 is MGHDK and CDR2 SYGVNS. The germline V and J ends were trimmed by 5 bases and 4 bases, with 5 bases remaining between them. The CDR3 has 11 amino acids. The sample comes from a study of shared clonotypes between healthy human individuals. General study points: An anticipated effect of sequencing depth on clonotype sharing among donors was recognized.

This chain uses TRBV25-1 with TRBJ2-5, with D uncertain. Sequencing input: memory CD4+ T cells sorted from blood. Noted subset: CD45RA-negative fraction. The clonotype comes from a woman in her twenties or thirties in good health. The CDR3 sequence: CASSLGETQYF. CDR3 in DNA: TGTGCCAGCAGTCTGGGAGAGACCCAGTACTTC.